The clone carrying this T cell receptor (beta chain) was counted ten times or more. Its antigen is unidentified. The data belong to a study of T cell repertoires in cytomegalovirus infection. Per germline, CDR1 SGHTA and CDR2 FQGNSA. This CDR3 region has 13 residues. V was cut by 5 bases and J by 0 bases, with 7 bases left in between. TCRdb independently ran MiXCR on the reads; one entry per CDR3 protein. The repertoire consists of roughly 570,000 distinct CDR3 sequences, with 40% occurring once and the leading ten covering 48%. The source is a human donor in good health (CMV status not recorded). Some clones in this sample may be carry-over from other donors' samples. The chain uses TRBV7-2 and TRBJ1-1; D not resolved. Specimen: cultured PBMCs, collected from culture after CMV antigen stimulation. The CDR3 DNA sequence: TGTGCCAGCAGCCCCTTCTTGAACACTGAAGCTTTCTTT. Protein: CASSPFLNTEAFF. The whole variable domain, remainder taken from reference TRBV7-2 and TRBJ1-1, is GAGVSQSPSNKVTEKGKDVELRCDPISGHTALYWYRQSLGQGLEFLIYFQGNSAPDKSGLPSDRFSAERTGGSVSTLTIQRTQQEDSAVYLCASSPFLNTEAFFGQGTRLTVV.